Listed below are T cell receptor beta chains from one sample, sequenced in a study of blood T cells in healthy people across ages. TCRdb called the 5' RACE reads again in MiXCR, with one record for every CDR3 protein. This sample has approximately 1.5 million distinct CDR3 sequences; around 36% occur once, and the top ten carry 11%. Sequenced material: blood. The source is a woman in her thirties in good health. Each CDR3 is given with its conserved first and last residue. Fields, in order: J gene, V gene, clone size, D gene, CDR3 protein, CDR3 DNA. The D gene is left open where the match is weak. Expanded clones are given a class, and other clones once, few, many or no size at all.

>TRBJ2-3|TRBV6-5|few|TRBD2
CASSSSGGLDTQYF
TGTGCCAGTTCCTCTAGCGGGGGGCTAGATACGCAGTATTTT
>TRBJ1-5|TRBV6-1|.|.
CASRVEGDSNQPQHF
TGTGCCAGCAGGGTGGAGGGGGATAGCAATCAGCCCCAGCATTTT
>TRBJ2-1|TRBV4-1|.|.
CASSQDPLARGNYNEQFF
TGCGCCAGCAGCCAAGACCCTCTAGCGAGAGGTAACTACAATGAGCAGTTCTTC
>TRBJ2-1|TRBV21-1|.|.
CASSKGAALTTCNEQFF
TGTGCCAGCAGCAAAGGGGCGGCCCTAACCACCTGCAATGAGCAGTTCTTC
>TRBJ1-2|TRBV3-1|.|.
CASSPTWAPSYGYTF
TGTGCCAGCAGCCCCACTTGGGCACCTAGCTACGGCTACACCTTC
>TRBJ1-2|TRBV20-1|.|.
CSARDPQARGYTF
TGCAGTGCTAGAGATCCCCAGGCCCGGGGCTACACCTTC
>TRBJ2-6|TRBV7-9|few|TRBD2
CASSQTSGSAGANVLTF
TGTGCCAGCAGCCAGACTAGCGGGAGTGCTGGGGCCAACGTCCTGACTTTC
>TRBJ2-5|TRBV6-1|few|.
CASSAWGEETQYF
TGTGCCAGCAGCGCTTGGGGCGAAGAGACCCAGTACTTC
>TRBJ1-1|TRBV7-2|few|.
CASSLGARGSTEAFF
TGTGCCAGCAGCTTAGGGGCCAGGGGTAGCACTGAAGCTTTCTTT
>TRBJ1-5|TRBV4-2|.|TRBD1
CASSQGVTGGGQPQHF
TGTGCCAGCAGTCAAGGGGTAACAGGGGGAGGTCAGCCCCAGCATTTT
>TRBJ2-1|TRBV28|many|.
CASSFNEGPNEQFF
TGTGCCAGCAGTTTTAACGAGGGGCCGAATGAGCAGTTCTTC
>TRBJ1-2|TRBV10-3|.|.
CAISGTRGSKDTDGYTF
TGTGCCATCAGTGGTACGAGGGGGTCAAAAGATACTGATGGCTACACCTTC
>TRBJ2-7|TRBV20-1|.|TRBD1
CSAPTGDRIYEQYF
TGCAGTGCTCCAACGGGGGACAGGATTTACGAGCAGTACTTC
>TRBJ2-7|TRBV12-3/TRBV12-4|few|TRBD1
CASRGPGQGLYEQYF
TGTGCCAGCAGGGGACCGGGACAGGGTCTCTACGAGCAGTACTTC
>TRBJ1-1|TRBV18|.|.
CASSPRVATNTEAFF
TGTGCCAGCTCACCACGGGTAGCCACAAACACTGAAGCTTTCTTT
>TRBJ2-3|TRBV2|.|.
CASRGTGVLSTDTQYF
TGTGCCAGCAGGGGAACCGGAGTCCTAAGCACAGATACGCAGTATTTT
>TRBJ2-7|TRBV18|.|TRBD1
CASSPTGTGAYEQYF
TGTGCCAGCTCACCAACCGGGACAGGGGCCTACGAGCAGTACTTC
>TRBJ2-7|TRBV29-1|many|.
CSVDPGNYEQYF
TGCAGCGTTGACCCCGGAAACTACGAGCAGTACTTC
>TRBJ2-1|TRBV7-2|.|.
CTSSLEQRSYNEQFF
TGTACCAGCAGCTTAGAGCAGAGATCCTACAATGAGCAGTTCTTC
>TRBJ2-3|TRBV9|.|.
CASSVAGVGTDTQYF
TGTGCCAGCAGCGTAGCAGGAGTTGGAACAGATACGCAGTATTTT
>TRBJ2-2|TRBV12-3/TRBV12-4|few|TRBD2
CASSTSGGELFF
TGTGCCAGCAGTACTAGCGGCGGGGAGCTGTTTTTT
>TRBJ2-3|TRBV24-1|few|TRBD2
CATSDFSGAGGLPDTQYF
TGTGCCACCAGTGATTTCTCCGGGGCGGGAGGGCTCCCAGATACGCAGTATTTT
>TRBJ1-2|TRBV12-3/TRBV12-4|.|.
CASSFMEGPYGYTF
TGTGCCAGCAGTTTTATGGAGGGCCCCTATGGCTACACCTTC
>TRBJ2-3|TRBV13|.|.
CASSFGGVKTDTQYF
TGTGCCAGCAGCTTCGGGGGCGTAAAAACAGATACGCAGTATTTT
>TRBJ2-6|TRBV11-2|few|TRBD1
CASSLVSPRRTGDPRANVLTF
TGTGCCAGCAGCTTAGTATCCCCCAGGAGAACAGGGGACCCGAGGGCCAACGTCCTGACTTTC
>TRBJ2-3|TRBV4-2|many|.
CASSQERTSSFGVTDTQYF
TGTGCCAGCAGCCAAGAGCGTACCAGTAGTTTCGGAGTCACAGATACGCAGTATTTT
>TRBJ1-6|TRBV21-1|.|.
CASCSKTSYNSPLHF
TGTGCCAGCTGCAGCAAAACCTCCTATAATTCACCCCTCCACTTT
>TRBJ2-1|TRBV28|few|TRBD1
CASSLLRDRYNEQFF
TGTGCCAGCAGTTTACTCCGGGACAGGTACAATGAGCAGTTCTTC
>TRBJ2-1|TRBV7-3|.|TRBD2
CASSCKREGRVFTSYNEQFF
TGTGCCAGCAGCTGCAAGCGGGAGGGCCGTGTCTTTACGTCCTACAATGAGCAGTTCTTC
>TRBJ2-7|TRBV6-6|many|.
CASSYQGPGAPPYEQYF
TGTGCCAGCAGTTACCAGGGGCCCGGGGCTCCTCCCTACGAGCAGTACTTC
>TRBJ2-7|TRBV6-1|few|.
CASSDPFSVGEQYF
TGTGCCAGCAGTGATCCCTTCTCAGTCGGAGAGCAGTACTTC
>TRBJ2-7|TRBV13|.|.
CASGGQEYEQYF
TGTGCCAGCGGGGGGCAGGAGTACGAGCAGTACTTC
>TRBJ2-7|TRBV2|.|.
CASASGFPGEQYF
TGTGCCAGCGCCTCGGGATTCCCGGGGGAGCAGTACTTC
>TRBJ2-7|TRBV20-1|few|TRBD2
CSARTSGDRYEQYF
TGCAGTGCTAGAACTAGCGGGGACCGCTACGAGCAGTACTTC
>TRBJ2-7|TRBV6-2/TRBV6-3|.|.
CASNRGRDWGEQYF
TGTGCCAGCAACAGAGGGCGGGATTGGGGCGAGCAGTACTTC
>TRBJ2-1|TRBV7-9|.|TRBD2
CASSPPLTSGGLDEQFF
TGTGCCAGCAGTCCCCCCCTAACTAGCGGGGGGTTGGATGAGCAGTTCTTC
>TRBJ2-7|TRBV28|few|.
CASSSPRQALLEDYEQYF
TGTGCCAGCAGTTCCCCAAGACAGGCCCTCCTTGAAGACTACGAGCAGTACTTC
>TRBJ2-1|TRBV5-1|few|TRBD1
CASGEPGQGWNNEQFF
TGCGCCAGCGGAGAACCGGGACAGGGTTGGAACAATGAGCAGTTCTTC
>TRBJ2-1|TRBV29-1|.|.
CSVDGVWDRNERFF
TGCAGCGTTGACGGTGTTTGGGATCGGAATGAGCGGTTCTTC
>TRBJ1-2|TRBV30|.|.
CAWSGQLNNYGYTF
TGTGCCTGGAGCGGACAGCTAAATAACTATGGCTACACCTTC
>TRBJ2-1|TRBV28|.|.
CASSRSQSYNEQFF
TGTGCCAGCAGTAGGAGTCAATCCTACAATGAGCAGTTCTTC
>TRBJ2-3|TRBV11-2|.|.
CASSLAPARSDTQYF
TGTGCCAGCAGCTTAGCCCCGGCTAGATCAGATACGCAGTATTTT
>TRBJ2-7|TRBV20-1|few|.
CSAIGARSYEQYF
TGCAGTGCTATCGGAGCCCGCTCCTACGAGCAGTACTTC
>TRBJ2-7|TRBV7-9|.|.
CASSQGTAGPYEQYF
TGTGCCAGCAGCCAGGGAACAGCGGGCCCCTACGAGCAGTACTTC
>TRBJ2-7|TRBV6-1|few|.
CASSEGPGEGVTYEQYF
TGTGCCAGCAGTGAGGGTCCGGGGGAAGGGGTCACCTACGAGCAGTACTTC
>TRBJ2-5|TRBV19|.|TRBD1
CASRRGQRETQYF
TGTGCCAGTCGAAGGGGGCAACGGGAGACCCAGTACTTC
>TRBJ1-1|TRBV9|few|.
CASSVVLGSSEAFF
TGTGCCAGCAGCGTAGTATTGGGGTCCTCTGAAGCTTTCTTT
>TRBJ1-6|TRBV6-1|.|.
CASSESSPLHF
TGTGCCAGCAGTGAGTCTTCACCCCTCCACTTT
>TRBJ2-3|TRBV27|.|TRBD1
CASRGQIGMSTDMQYF
TGTGCCAGCAGGGGACAGATCGGGATGAGCACAGATATGCAGTATTTT
>TRBJ2-3|TRBV7-3|few|.
CASSLTRLTDTQYF
TGTGCCAGCAGCTTGACACGTCTCACAGATACGCAGTATTTT
>TRBJ2-3|TRBV12-3/TRBV12-4|few|.
CASSSSEMSTDTQYF
TGTGCCAGCAGCTCTAGCGAGATGAGCACAGATACGCAGTATTTT
>TRBJ2-7|TRBV6-1|few|.
CASSERQKGYEQYF
TGTGCCAGCAGTGAACGACAAAAGGGCTACGAGCAGTACTTC
>TRBJ2-1|TRBV29-1|.|TRBD2
CSVAAGEPYNEQFF
TGCAGCGTTGCGGCGGGAGAACCCTACAATGAGCAGTTCTTC
>TRBJ2-5|TRBV5-6|.|.
CASRISGQETQYF
TGTGCCAGCAGAATAAGCGGACAAGAGACCCAGTACTTC
>TRBJ1-2|TRBV27|few|.
CASSRGPEIYGYTF
TGTGCCAGCAGTCGCGGTCCAGAAATCTATGGCTACACCTTC